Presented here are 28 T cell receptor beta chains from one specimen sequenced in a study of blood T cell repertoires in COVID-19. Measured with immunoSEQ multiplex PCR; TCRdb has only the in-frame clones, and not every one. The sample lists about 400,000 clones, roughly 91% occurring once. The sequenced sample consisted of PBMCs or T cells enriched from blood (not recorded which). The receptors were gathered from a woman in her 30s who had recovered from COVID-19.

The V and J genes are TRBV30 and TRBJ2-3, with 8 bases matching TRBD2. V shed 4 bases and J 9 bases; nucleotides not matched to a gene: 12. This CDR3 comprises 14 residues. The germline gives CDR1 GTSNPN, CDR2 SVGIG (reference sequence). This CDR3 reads CAWTRSGSGGTQYF. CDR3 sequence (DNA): TGTGCCTGGACACGGAGCGGGAGCGGTGGGACGCAGTATTTT.

For the CDR3, the DNA is TGTGCCAGCAGTTTGTCAGCGGGAGGATCCTACGAGCAGTACTTC. It is translated as CASSLSAGGSYEQYF. The chain combines TRBV28 with TRBJ2-7; 9 bases agree with TRBD2. The CDR3 sequence is 15 residues long. The germline CDR1 and CDR2 sequences are MDHEN and SYDVKM. Losses at the gene ends were 3 bases for V and 1 base for J; bases not matched to a gene: 4.

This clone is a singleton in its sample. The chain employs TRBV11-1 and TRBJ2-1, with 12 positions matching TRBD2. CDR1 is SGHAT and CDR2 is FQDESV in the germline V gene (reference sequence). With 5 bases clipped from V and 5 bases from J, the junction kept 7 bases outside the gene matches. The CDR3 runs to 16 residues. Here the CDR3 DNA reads TGTGCCAGCAGCCGCCGGACTAGCGGGGCACACAATGAGCAGTTCTTC. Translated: CASSRRTSGAHNEQFF.

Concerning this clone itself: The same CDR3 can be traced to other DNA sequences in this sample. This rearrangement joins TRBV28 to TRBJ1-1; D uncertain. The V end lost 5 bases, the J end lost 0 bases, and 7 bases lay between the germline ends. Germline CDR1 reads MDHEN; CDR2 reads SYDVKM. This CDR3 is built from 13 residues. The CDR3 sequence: CASSPQLNTEAFF. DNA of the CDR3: TGTGCCAGCAGTCCACAATTGAACACTGAAGCTTTCTTT.

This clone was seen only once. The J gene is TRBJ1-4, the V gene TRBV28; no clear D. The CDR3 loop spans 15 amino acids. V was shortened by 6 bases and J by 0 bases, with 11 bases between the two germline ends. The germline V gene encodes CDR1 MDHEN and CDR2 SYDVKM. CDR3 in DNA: TGTGCCAGCAGGGAGAGGGTTGCAACTAATGAAAAACTGTTTTTT. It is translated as CASRERVATNEKLFF.

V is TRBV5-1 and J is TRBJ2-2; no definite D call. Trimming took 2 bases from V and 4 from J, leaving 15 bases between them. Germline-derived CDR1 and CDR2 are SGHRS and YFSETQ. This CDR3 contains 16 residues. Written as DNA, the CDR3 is TGCGCCAGCAGCTTAACTCTAGGTGTCGGCACCGGGGAGCTGTTTTTT. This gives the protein CASSLTLGVGTGELFF.

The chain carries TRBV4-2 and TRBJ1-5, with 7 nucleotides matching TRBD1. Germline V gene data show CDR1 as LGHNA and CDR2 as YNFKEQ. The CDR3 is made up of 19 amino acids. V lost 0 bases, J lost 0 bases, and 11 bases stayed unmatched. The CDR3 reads CASSQDHFGQVLSNQPQHF. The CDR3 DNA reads TGTGCCAGCAGCCAAGATCACTTTGGACAGGTCCTTAGCAATCAGCCCCAGCATTTT.

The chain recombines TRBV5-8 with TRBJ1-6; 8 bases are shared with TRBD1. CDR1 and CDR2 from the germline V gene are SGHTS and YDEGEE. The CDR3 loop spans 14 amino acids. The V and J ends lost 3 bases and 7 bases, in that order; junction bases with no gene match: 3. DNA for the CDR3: TGTGCCAGCAGCTACCGGACAGGGAATTCACCCCTCCACTTT. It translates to CASSYRTGNSPLHF.

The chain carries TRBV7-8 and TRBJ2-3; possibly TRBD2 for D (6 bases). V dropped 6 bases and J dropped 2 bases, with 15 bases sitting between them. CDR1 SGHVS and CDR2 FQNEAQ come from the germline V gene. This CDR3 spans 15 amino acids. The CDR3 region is CASSDAGFYTDTQYF. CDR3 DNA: TGTGCCAGCAGTGACGCGGGGTTTTACACAGATACGCAGTATTTT.

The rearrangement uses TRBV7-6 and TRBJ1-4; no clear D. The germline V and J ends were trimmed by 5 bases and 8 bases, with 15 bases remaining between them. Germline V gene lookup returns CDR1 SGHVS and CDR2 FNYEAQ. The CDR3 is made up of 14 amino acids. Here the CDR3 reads CASSKAPSSEKLFF. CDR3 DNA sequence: TGTGCCAGCAGCAAGGCCCCGTCTAGCGAAAAACTGTTTTTT.

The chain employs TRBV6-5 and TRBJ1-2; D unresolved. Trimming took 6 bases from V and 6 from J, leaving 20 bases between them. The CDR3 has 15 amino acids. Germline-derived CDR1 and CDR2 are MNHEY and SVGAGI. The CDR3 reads CASRALVGLVNGYTF. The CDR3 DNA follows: TGTGCCAGCAGGGCCTTGGTGGGCTTGGTGAATGGCTACACCTTC.

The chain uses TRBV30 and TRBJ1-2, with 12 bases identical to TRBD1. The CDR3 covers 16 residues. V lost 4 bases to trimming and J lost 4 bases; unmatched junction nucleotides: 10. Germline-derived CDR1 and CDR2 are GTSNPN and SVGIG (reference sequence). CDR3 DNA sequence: TGTGCCTGGATGGTGGGACAGGGGGCGCGCGGCTATGGCTACACCTTC. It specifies CAWMVGQGARGYGYTF.

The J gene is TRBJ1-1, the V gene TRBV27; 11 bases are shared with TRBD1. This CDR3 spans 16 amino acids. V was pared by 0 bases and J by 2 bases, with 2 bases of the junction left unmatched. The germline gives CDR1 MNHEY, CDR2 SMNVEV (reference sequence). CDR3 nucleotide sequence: TGTGCCAGCAGTTTATCGCGGACAGGGGGCAACACTGAAGCTTTCTTT. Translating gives CASSLSRTGGNTEAFF.

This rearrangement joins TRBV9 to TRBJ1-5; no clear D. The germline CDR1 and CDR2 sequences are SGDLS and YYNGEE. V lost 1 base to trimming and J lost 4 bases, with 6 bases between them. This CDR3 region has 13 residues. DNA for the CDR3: TGTGCCAGCAGCGTATCTGTTAATCAGCCCCAGCATTTT. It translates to CASSVSVNQPQHF. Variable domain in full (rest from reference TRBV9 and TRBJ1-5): DSGVTQTPKHLITATGQRVTLRCSPRSGDLSVYWYQQSLDQGLQFLIQYYNGEERAKGNILERFSAQQFPDLHSELNLSSLELGDSALYFCASSVSVNQPQHFGDGTRLSIL.

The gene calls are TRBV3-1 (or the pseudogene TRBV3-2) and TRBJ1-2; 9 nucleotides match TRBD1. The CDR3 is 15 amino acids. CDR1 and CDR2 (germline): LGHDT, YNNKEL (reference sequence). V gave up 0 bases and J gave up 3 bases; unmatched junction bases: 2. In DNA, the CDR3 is TGTGCCAGCAGCCAAGAGGGGGACAGGGACTATGGCTACACCTTC. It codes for CASSQEGDRDYGYTF.

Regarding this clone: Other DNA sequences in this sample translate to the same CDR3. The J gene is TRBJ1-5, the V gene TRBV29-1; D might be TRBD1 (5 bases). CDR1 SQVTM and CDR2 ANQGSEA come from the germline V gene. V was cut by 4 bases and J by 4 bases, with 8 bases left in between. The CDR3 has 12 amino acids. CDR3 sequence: CSVGGRNQPQHF. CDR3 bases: TGCAGCGTTGGGGGGAGGAATCAGCCCCAGCATTTT.

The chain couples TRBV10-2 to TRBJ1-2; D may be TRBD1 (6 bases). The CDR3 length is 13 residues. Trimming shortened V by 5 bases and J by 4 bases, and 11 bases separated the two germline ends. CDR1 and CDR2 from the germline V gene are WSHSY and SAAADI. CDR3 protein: CASSPQGIYGYTF. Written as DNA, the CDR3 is TGCGCCAGCAGTCCACAGGGTATCTATGGCTACACCTTC.

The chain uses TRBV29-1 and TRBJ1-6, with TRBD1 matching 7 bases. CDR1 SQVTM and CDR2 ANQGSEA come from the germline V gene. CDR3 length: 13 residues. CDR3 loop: CGTGTEYNSPLHF. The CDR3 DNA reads TGCGGTACTGGGACAGAGTATAATTCACCCCTCCACTTT.

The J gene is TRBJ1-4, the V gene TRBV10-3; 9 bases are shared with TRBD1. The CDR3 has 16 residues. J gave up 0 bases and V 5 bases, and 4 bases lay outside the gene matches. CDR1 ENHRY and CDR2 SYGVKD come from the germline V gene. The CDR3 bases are TGTGCCATCAGTTCGACAGGGGGTCCAACTAATGAAAAACTGTTTTTT. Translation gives CAISSTGGPTNEKLFF.

DNA of the CDR3: TGTGCCAGCAGCTTACCACAGGGGGCGGTGAACACCGGGGAGCTGTTTTTT. This codes for CASSLPQGAVNTGELFF. The chain uses TRBV7-2 and TRBJ2-2; 9 bases agree with TRBD1. CDR1 is SGHTA and CDR2 is FQGNSA in the germline V gene. Unmatched junction bases numbered 5, after V lost 2 bases and J lost 1 base. This CDR3 contains 17 residues.

This chain's CDR3 is CSVEDRLEAFF. The CDR3 DNA sequence: TGCAGCGTTGAAGATCGCCTAGAGGCTTTCTTT. The J gene is TRBJ1-1, the V gene TRBV29-1; D unresolved. Trimming cost V 0 bases and J 11 bases, with 10 bases left between them. Germline V gives CDR1 SQVTM, CDR2 ANQGSEA. The CDR3 loop spans 11 amino acids.

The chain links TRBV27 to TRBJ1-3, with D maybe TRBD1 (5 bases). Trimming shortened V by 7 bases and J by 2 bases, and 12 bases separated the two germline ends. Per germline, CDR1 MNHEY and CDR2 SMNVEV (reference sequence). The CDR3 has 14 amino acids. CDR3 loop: CASTAGSPGNTIYF. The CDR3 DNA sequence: TGTGCCAGCACGGCAGGGTCTCCTGGAAACACCATATATTTT.

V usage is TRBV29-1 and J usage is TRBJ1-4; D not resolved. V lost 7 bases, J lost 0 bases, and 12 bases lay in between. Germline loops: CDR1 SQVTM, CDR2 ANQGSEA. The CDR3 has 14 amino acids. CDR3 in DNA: TGCAGCGGAGGGTTGGGCGCAACTAATGAAAAACTGTTTTTT. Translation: CSGGLGATNEKLFF.

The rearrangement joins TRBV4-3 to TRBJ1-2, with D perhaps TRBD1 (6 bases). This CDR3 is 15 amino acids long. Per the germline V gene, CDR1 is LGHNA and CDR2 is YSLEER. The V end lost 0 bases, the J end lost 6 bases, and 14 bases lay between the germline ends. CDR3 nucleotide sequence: TGCGCCAGCAGCCAAGATCTTCGGGGGGGCCATGGCTACACCTTC. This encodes CASSQDLRGGHGYTF.

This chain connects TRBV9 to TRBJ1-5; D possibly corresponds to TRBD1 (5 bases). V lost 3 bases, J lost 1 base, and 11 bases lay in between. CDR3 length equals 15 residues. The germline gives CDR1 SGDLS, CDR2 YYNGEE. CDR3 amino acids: CASSGAGLSNQPQHF. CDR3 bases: TGTGCCAGCAGCGGAGCAGGGCTGAGCAATCAGCCCCAGCATTTT.

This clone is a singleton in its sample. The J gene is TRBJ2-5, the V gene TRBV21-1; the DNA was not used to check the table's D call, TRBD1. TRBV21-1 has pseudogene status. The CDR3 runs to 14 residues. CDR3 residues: CASSKEAGGETQYF. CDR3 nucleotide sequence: TGTGCCAGCAGCAAAGAGGCAGGGGGAGAGACCCAGTACTTC.

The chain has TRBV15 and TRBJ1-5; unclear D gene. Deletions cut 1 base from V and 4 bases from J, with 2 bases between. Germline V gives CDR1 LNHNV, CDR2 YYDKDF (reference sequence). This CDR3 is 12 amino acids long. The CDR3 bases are TGTGCCACCAGCAGAGCTAATCAGCCCCAGCATTTT. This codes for CATSRANQPQHF.

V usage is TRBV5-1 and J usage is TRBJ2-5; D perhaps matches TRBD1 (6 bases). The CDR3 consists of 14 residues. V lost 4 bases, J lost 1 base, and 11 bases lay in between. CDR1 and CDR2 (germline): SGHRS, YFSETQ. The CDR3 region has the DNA TGCGCCAGCAGCAGGGGGACATCCCAAGAGACCCAGTACTTC. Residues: CASSRGTSQETQYF.